The 28 T cell receptor beta chains listed next were all sequenced from one sample in a study of PD-L1 blockade in urothelial cancer. Only in-frame clones appear in the TCRdb table, and some are missing; sequencing was by immunoSEQ multiplex PCR. The top ten clones hold around 4.2% of a sample with 70,000 or so clones, 90% of them seen once. Time point here: pretreatment peripheral blood. The source material was PBMCs, sampled around atezolizumab (anti-PD-L1) treatment. The receptors come from a man between 65 and 85 years old with urothelial cancer.

This chain uses TRBV19 with TRBJ2-4; D remains unclear. This CDR3 spans 14 amino acids. V lost 3 bases, J lost 1 base, and 7 bases lay in between. CDR1 and CDR2 (germline): LNHDA, SQIVND (reference sequence). This chain's CDR3 is CASSIPGAKNIQYF. CDR3 sequence (DNA): TGTGCCAGTAGTATTCCCGGGGCCAAAAACATTCAGTACTTC. Drawing the rest from reference TRBV19 and TRBJ2-4, the complete variable domain is DGGITQSPKYLFRKEGQNVTLSCEQNLNHDAMYWYRQDPGQGLRLIYYSQIVNDFQKGDIAEGYSVSREKKESFPLTVTSAQKNPTAFYLCASSIPGAKNIQYFGAGTRLSVL.

This chain joins TRBV6-1 and TRBJ2-3; the D is unclear. Trimming took off 0 bases at V and 0 bases at J, with 7 bases between the two ends. This CDR3 spans 15 amino acids. The germline CDR1 and CDR2 sequences are MNHNS and SASEGT. CDR3: CASSEASTSTDTQYF. CDR3 bases: TGTGCCAGCAGTGAAGCGTCGACTAGCACAGATACGCAGTATTTT.

The chain recombines TRBV6-1 with TRBJ1-2, with TRBD1 matching 11 bases. V trimming: 9 bases; J trimming: 8 bases; junction bases outside the gene matches: 14. Germline V gene lookup returns CDR1 MNHNS and CDR2 SASEGT. The CDR3 has 15 amino acids. The CDR3 here is CASTRSGTGGYGYTF. CDR3 coding DNA: TGTGCCAGTACCAGATCCGGGACAGGGGGTTACGGCTACACCTTC.

The chain carries TRBV9 and TRBJ2-5; a possible D gene is TRBD2 (6 bases). This CDR3 comprises 15 residues. Germline V lookup: CDR1 SGDLS, CDR2 YYNGEE. Trimming pared 4 bases from V and 3 bases from J, leaving 16 bases between. In DNA form, the CDR3 reads TGTGCCAGCAGCCTCTCCGGGACTCGAAAAGAGACCCAGTACTTC. Translating it yields CASSLSGTRKETQYF. The full variable domain, with the rest looked up from reference TRBV9 and TRBJ2-5, is DSGVTQTPKHLITATGQRVTLRCSPRSGDLSVYWYQQSLDQGLQFLIQYYNGEERAKGNILERFSAQQFPDLHSELNLSSLELGDSALYFCASSLSGTRKETQYFGPGTRLLVL.

The rearrangement joins TRBV29-1 to TRBJ1-2; 10 nucleotides match TRBD1. Germline-derived CDR1 and CDR2 are SQVTM and ANQGSEA. V was clipped by 3 bases and J by 7 bases; unmatched bases: 5. CDR3 length: 13 residues. This CDR3 reads CSVDLDRGGGYTF. CDR3 bases: TGCAGCGTTGACCTGGACAGGGGGGGTGGCTACACCTTC. Based on the CDR3 plus reference TRBV29-1 and TRBJ1-2, the full variable domain is SAVISQKPSRDICQRGTSLTIQCQVDSQVTMMFWYRQQPGQSLTLIATANQGSEATYESGFVIDKFPISRPNLTFSTLTVSNMSPEDSSIYLCSVDLDRGGGYTFGSGTRLTVV.

CDR3 loop: CASRRMPGLAELNTGELFF. The CDR3 DNA reads as TGTGCCAGCAGAAGGATGCCGGGACTAGCGGAACTGAACACCGGGGAGCTGTTTTTT. This chain uses TRBV27 with TRBJ2-2; 11 bases line up with TRBD2. The CDR3 has 19 amino acids. The junction had 13 bases not matched to a gene; V was cut back by 6 bases and J by 1 base. Germline V gives CDR1 MNHEY, CDR2 SMNVEV (reference sequence).

The rearrangement links TRBV28 to TRBJ2-7; 9 nucleotides match TRBD2. Germline trimming cut 7 bases from V and 3 bases from J; bases unmatched to any gene: 13. The CDR3 is 16 amino acids. Germline V gene data show CDR1 as MDHEN and CDR2 as SYDVKM. The DNA of the CDR3 is TGTGCCAGCACCTCACGAGGCGGGAGGGGAGGCTACGAGCAGTACTTC. As protein: CASTSRGGRGGYEQYF.

The J gene is TRBJ2-1, the V gene TRBV29-1, with TRBD2 matching over 10 bases. Trimming cost V 7 bases and J 8 bases; bases outside gene matches: 14. CDR3 size: 15 residues. The germline V gene encodes CDR1 SQVTM and CDR2 ANQGSEA. The chain's CDR3 is CSGRAGLAGAHEQFF. The CDR3 nucleotides read TGCAGCGGCCGCGCAGGGCTAGCGGGAGCCCATGAGCAGTTCTTC.

This clone was picked up a small number of times. V and J are TRBV5-1 and TRBJ1-1, with D possibly matching TRBD1 (5 bases). This CDR3 is built from 17 residues. Trimming cost V 3 bases and J 1 base, with 19 bases left between them. Germline CDR1 reads SGHRS; CDR2 reads YFSETQ. DNA for the CDR3: TGCGCCAGCAGCTCGTTACCCCCCCGGGGGGGGAACACTGAAGCTTTCTTT. This gives the protein CASSSLPPRGGNTEAFF.

This chain uses TRBV19 with TRBJ1-5; tentatively, D is TRBD1 (6 bases). The CDR3 is 14 residues long. Germline CDR1 reads LNHDA; CDR2 reads SQIVND (reference sequence). The V end lost 1 base, the J end lost 5 bases, and 9 bases lay between the germline ends. The DNA of the CDR3 is TGTGCCAGTAGTATAGGGACAGCATATCAGCCCCAGCATTTT. Amino acids: CASSIGTAYQPQHF. The complete variable domain, with remaining parts taken from reference TRBV19 and TRBJ1-5, reads DGGITQSPKYLFRKEGQNVTLSCEQNLNHDAMYWYRQDPGQGLRLIYYSQIVNDFQKGDIAEGYSVSREKKESFPLTVTSAQKNPTAFYLCASSIGTAYQPQHFGDGTRLSIL.

V gene TRBV9 combines with J gene TRBJ2-2; 9 bases match TRBD2. The length of the CDR3 is 16 residues. Germline V gives CDR1 SGDLS, CDR2 YYNGEE. V gave up 0 bases and J gave up 7 bases; unmatched junction bases: 7. Here the CDR3 reads CASSVVAGGRDGELFF. The DNA for the CDR3 is TGTGCCAGCAGCGTAGTTGCGGGAGGGCGAGACGGGGAGCTGTTTTTT.

This chain uses TRBV7-6 with TRBJ2-7; the match to TRBD1 covers 8 bases. The CDR3 has 15 amino acids. V was pared by 1 base and J by 5 bases, with 7 bases of the junction left unmatched. Germline CDR1 and CDR2: SGHVS and FNYEAQ. CDR3 in DNA: TGTGCCAGCAGCTTAGGCGGACAGGGACGGAACGAGCAGTACTTC. Its translation is CASSLGGQGRNEQYF.

This chain links TRBV7-3 with TRBJ1-1; D is perhaps TRBD1 (6 bases). The CDR3 covers 15 residues. Trimming shortened V by 4 bases and J by 1 base, and 13 bases separated the two germline ends. Germline V CDR1 and CDR2: SGHTA, FQGTGA. CDR3 protein: CASSSTGHSNTEAFF. CDR3 coding DNA: TGTGCCAGCAGCTCCACGGGACACTCGAACACTGAAGCTTTCTTT. Based on the CDR3 plus reference TRBV7-3 and TRBJ1-1, the full variable domain is GAGVSQTPSNKVTEKGKYVELRCDPISGHTALYWYRQSLGQGPEFLIYFQGTGAADDSGLPNDRFFAVRPEGSVSTLKIQRTERGDSAVYLCASSSTGHSNTEAFFGQGTRLTVV.

This clone showed up just a few times. The chain couples TRBV7-9 to TRBJ2-7; TRBD2 matches 9 bases. Germline-derived CDR1 and CDR2 are SEHNR and FQNEAQ (reference sequence). The CDR3 contains 17 residues. J lost 2 bases, V lost 0 bases, and 8 bases had no gene match. DNA for the CDR3: TGTGCCAGCAGCTTAGCGGGGACTAGCTCGTTCGCCTACGAGCAGTACTTC. It translates to CASSLAGTSSFAYEQYF.

The rearrangement links TRBV11-2 to TRBJ2-1; 11 bases match TRBD2. The V gene end was trimmed by 3 bases and the J gene end by 3 bases; junction bases not matched to a gene: 1. The CDR3 loop spans 15 amino acids. Germline V lookup: CDR1 SGHAT, CDR2 FQNNGV. CDR3 DNA: TGTGCCAGCAGCTTTAGCGGGAGGGGCTACAATGAGCAGTTCTTC. The encoded protein is CASSFSGRGYNEQFF.

The CDR3 spells CASSSPHPGLAGLNEQFF. The CDR3 coding sequence is TGTGCCAGCAGCTCACCCCACCCTGGACTAGCGGGACTGAATGAGCAGTTCTTC. The gene calls are TRBV7-6 and TRBJ2-1; TRBD2 matches 12 bases. Trimming at V came to 4 bases and at J to 7 bases, leaving 14 bases not matched to a gene. The CDR3 sequence is 18 residues long. Germline CDR1 SGHVS, CDR2 FNYEAQ.

The rearrangement uses TRBV2 and TRBJ1-2, with a tentative D call TRBD1 (6 bases). The CDR3 sequence is 12 residues long. The V end was cut by 3 bases, the J end by 4 bases, with 6 bases between. Germline V gene sequence: CDR1 SNHLY, CDR2 FYNNEI. This CDR3 is CASSDRGYGYTF. CDR3 nucleotide sequence: TGTGCCAGCAGTGACAGGGGCTATGGCTACACCTTC.

The rearrangement joins TRBV5-4 to TRBJ2-3; D possibly corresponds to TRBD2 (5 bases). This CDR3 region has 15 residues. CDR1 is SGHNT, CDR2 YYREEE, per germline (reference sequence). V was pared by 0 bases and J by 0 bases, with 8 bases between. CDR3 residues: CASSLERTSTDTQYF. The CDR3 DNA reads as TGTGCCAGCAGCTTGGAGCGGACGAGCACAGATACGCAGTATTTT.

The rearrangement links TRBV6-5 to TRBJ2-7; the D is unclear. CDR1 is MNHEY, CDR2 SVGAGI, per germline. Trimming cost V 4 bases and J 0 bases, with 10 bases left between them. This CDR3 is 14 amino acids long. CDR3 protein: CASSLAWSSYEQYF. The CDR3 coding sequence is TGTGCCAGCAGTTTGGCCTGGAGCTCCTACGAGCAGTACTTC.

The chain employs TRBV5-4 and TRBJ1-2, with a weak D call TRBD1 (5 bases). V lost 0 bases to trimming and J lost 0 bases, with 15 bases between them. CDR1 and CDR2 (germline): SGHNT, YYREEE (reference sequence). This CDR3 contains 17 residues. The DNA of the CDR3 is TGTGCCAGCAGCTTGGAGGGCAGGGTTTCTTCTAACTATGGCTACACCTTC. This codes for CASSLEGRVSSNYGYTF.

This clone was seen once. The CDR3 region has the DNA TGCGCCAGCAGCTTGGGTGCTAGCGGGGCCCGCGAGCAGTACTTC. Its protein product is CASSLGASGAREQYF. The gene calls are TRBV5-1 and TRBJ2-7; 9 bases align to TRBD2. Losses at the gene ends were 0 bases for V and 6 bases for J; bases not matched to a gene: 7. Germline V gene data show CDR1 as SGHRS and CDR2 as YFSETQ. The CDR3 sequence is 15 residues long.

The chain is built from TRBV5-1 and TRBJ1-4; TRBD1 is a possible D gene (6 bases). Germline CDR1 is SGHRS and CDR2 is YFSETQ. This CDR3 is built from 16 residues. V lost 0 bases and J lost 0, with 9 bases in between. The CDR3 sequence is CASSLGTDPTNEKLFF. The CDR3 DNA is TGCGCCAGCAGCTTGGGGACAGACCCAACTAATGAAAAACTGTTTTTT.

This clone appeared a few times. The CDR3 reads CASSRTRAGEQFF. The CDR3 nucleotides are TGCGCCAGCAGTAGGACAAGGGCTGGTGAGCAGTTCTTC. V is TRBV10-1 and J is TRBJ2-1, with D possibly TRBD1 on 5 matching bases. Trimming left V 5 bases short and J 9 bases short, with 14 bases between. The CDR3 loop spans 13 amino acids. From germline, CDR1 is WNHNN and CDR2 SYGVQD (reference sequence).

The rearrangement joins TRBV11-2 to TRBJ2-7; 11 bases fit TRBD2. Germline-derived CDR1 and CDR2 are SGHAT and FQNNGV. The CDR3 length is 15 residues. J gave up 6 bases and V 5 bases, and 9 bases lay outside the gene matches. The DNA for the CDR3 is TGTGCCAGCAGCCCCCAACTAGCGGGAGTTACCGAGCAGTACTTC. It encodes CASSPQLAGVTEQYF.

This chain uses TRBV5-4 with TRBJ1-5, with D uncertain. The V end was cut by 4 bases, the J end by 1 base, with 9 bases between. Germline V gives CDR1 SGHNT, CDR2 YYREEE (reference sequence). This CDR3 comprises 14 residues. The CDR3 reads CASSLQASNQPQHF. In nucleotides, the CDR3 is TGTGCCAGCAGCCTGCAGGCAAGCAATCAGCCCCAGCATTTT.

The chain uses TRBV27 and TRBJ2-7, with 9 bases identical to TRBD1. Germline CDR1 reads MNHEY; CDR2 reads SMNVEV (reference sequence). The CDR3 loop spans 14 amino acids. With 7 bases clipped from V and 0 bases from J, the junction kept 4 bases outside the gene matches. CDR3 nucleotide sequence: TGTGCCAGCACAAGGGGACAGGGCTCCTACGAGCAGTACTTC. Translation: CASTRGQGSYEQYF.

The chain combines TRBV7-8 with TRBJ2-7, with D hard to call. Germline loops: CDR1 SGHVS, CDR2 FQNEAQ. V was cut by 1 base and J by 4 bases, with 11 bases left in between. This CDR3 is built from 14 residues. DNA for the CDR3: TGTGCCAGCAGCTTAGTGGGCGCTACTTACGAGCAGTACTTC. It specifies CASSLVGATYEQYF.

The rearrangement links TRBV5-1 to TRBJ2-2; the D gene is possibly TRBD1 (6 bases). The CDR3 sequence is 14 residues long. The germline V and J ends were trimmed by 3 bases and 7 bases, with 13 bases remaining between them. Germline CDR1 and CDR2: SGHRS and YFSETQ. In DNA, the CDR3 is TGCGCCAGCAGCTCTCGACAGGACGGCGGGGAGCTGTTTTTT. Translated: CASSSRQDGGELFF.